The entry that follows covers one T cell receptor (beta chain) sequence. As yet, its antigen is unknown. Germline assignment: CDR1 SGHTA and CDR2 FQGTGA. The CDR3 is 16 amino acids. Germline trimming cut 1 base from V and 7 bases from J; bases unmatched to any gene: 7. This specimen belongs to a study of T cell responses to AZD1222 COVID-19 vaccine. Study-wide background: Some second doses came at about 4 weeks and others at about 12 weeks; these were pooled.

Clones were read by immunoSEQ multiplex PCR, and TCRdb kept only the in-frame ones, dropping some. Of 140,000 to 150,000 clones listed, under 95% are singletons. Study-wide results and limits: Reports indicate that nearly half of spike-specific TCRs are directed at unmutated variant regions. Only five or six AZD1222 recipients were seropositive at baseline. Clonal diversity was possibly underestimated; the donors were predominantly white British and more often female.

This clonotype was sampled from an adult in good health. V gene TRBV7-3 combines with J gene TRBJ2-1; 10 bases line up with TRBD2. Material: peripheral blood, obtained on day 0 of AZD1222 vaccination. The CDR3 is CASSLSPSGSFNEQFF. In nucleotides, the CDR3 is TGTGCCAGCAGCTTAAGCCCTAGCGGGAGTTTTAATGAGCAGTTCTTC.